This TCR beta chain emerged from a study of control samples from healthy donors and cancer patients. Libraries were prepared by immunoSEQ multiplex PCR; TCRdb keeps only in-frame clonotypes and omits some of them. The sample yields approximately 30,000 clones, approximately 93% seen once. Germline CDR1 and CDR2: SGHRS and YFSETQ. The CDR3 sequence is 13 residues long. The germline V and J ends were trimmed by 4 bases and 5 bases, with 12 bases remaining between them. The TCR comes from a man in his sixties in good health. The chain carries TRBV5-1 and TRBJ2-5; D possibly corresponds to TRBD1 (5 bases). Sequences were obtained from blood. The CDR3 DNA is TGCGCCAGCAGCCCGAACAGGTTGGAGACCCAGTACTTC. Residues: CASSPNRLETQYF.